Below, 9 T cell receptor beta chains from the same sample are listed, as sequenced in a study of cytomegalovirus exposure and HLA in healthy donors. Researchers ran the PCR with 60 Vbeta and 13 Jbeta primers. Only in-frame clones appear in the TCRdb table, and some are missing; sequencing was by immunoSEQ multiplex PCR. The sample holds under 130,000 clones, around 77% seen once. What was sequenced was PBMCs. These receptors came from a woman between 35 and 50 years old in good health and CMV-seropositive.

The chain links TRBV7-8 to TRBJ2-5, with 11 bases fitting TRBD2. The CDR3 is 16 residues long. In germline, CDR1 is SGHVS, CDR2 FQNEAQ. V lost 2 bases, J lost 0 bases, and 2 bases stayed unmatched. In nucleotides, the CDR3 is TGTGCCAGCAGCTTAAGACTAGCGGGGTACCAAGAGACCCAGTACTTC. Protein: CASSLRLAGYQETQYF.

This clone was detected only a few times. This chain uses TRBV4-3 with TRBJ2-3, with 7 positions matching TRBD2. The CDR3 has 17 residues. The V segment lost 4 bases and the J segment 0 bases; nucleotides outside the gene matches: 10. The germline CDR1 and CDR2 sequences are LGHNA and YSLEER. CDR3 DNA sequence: TGCGCCAGCAGCCGACACCGGGGGGACCCTAGCACAGATACGCAGTATTTT. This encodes CASSRHRGDPSTDTQYF.

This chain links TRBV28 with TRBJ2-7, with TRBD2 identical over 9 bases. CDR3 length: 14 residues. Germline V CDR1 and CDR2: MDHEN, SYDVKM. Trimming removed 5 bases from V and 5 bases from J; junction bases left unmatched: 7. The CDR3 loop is CASSLISGRHEQYF. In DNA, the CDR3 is TGTGCCAGCAGTCTTATTAGCGGGAGACACGAGCAGTACTTC. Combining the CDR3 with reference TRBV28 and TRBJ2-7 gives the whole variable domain DVKVTQSSRYLVKRTGEKVFLECVQDMDHENMFWYRQDPGLGLRLIYFSYDVKMKEKGDIPEGYSVSREKKERFSLILESASTNQTSMYLCASSLISGRHEQYFGPGTRLTVT.

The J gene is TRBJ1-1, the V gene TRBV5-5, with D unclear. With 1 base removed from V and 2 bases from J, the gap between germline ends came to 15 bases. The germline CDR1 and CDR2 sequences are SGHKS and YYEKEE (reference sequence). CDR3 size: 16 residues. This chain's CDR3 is CASSLRTADFNTEAFF. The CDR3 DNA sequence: TGTGCCAGCAGCTTGAGAACCGCGGACTTTAACACTGAAGCTTTCTTT.

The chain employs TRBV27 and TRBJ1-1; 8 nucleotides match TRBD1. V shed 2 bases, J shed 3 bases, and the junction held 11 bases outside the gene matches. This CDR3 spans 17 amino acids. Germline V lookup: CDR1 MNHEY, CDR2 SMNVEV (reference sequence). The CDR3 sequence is CASSLQTPPTGDTEAFF. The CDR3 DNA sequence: TGTGCCAGCAGTTTACAAACCCCGCCGACAGGGGACACTGAAGCTTTCTTT.

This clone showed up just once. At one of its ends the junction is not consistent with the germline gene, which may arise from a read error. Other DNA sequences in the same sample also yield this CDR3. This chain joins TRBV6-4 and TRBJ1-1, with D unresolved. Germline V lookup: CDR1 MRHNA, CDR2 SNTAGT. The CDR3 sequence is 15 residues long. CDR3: CASMLEAAMNTEAFF. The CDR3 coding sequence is TGCGCCAGCATGCTAGAGGCGGCAATGAACACTGAAGCTTTCTTT.

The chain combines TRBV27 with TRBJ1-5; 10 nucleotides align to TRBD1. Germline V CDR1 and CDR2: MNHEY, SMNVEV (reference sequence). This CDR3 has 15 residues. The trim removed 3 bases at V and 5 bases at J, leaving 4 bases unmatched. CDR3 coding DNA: TGTGCCAGCAGTTTCGGGACAGGGGCGGATCAGCCCCAGCATTTT. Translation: CASSFGTGADQPQHF.

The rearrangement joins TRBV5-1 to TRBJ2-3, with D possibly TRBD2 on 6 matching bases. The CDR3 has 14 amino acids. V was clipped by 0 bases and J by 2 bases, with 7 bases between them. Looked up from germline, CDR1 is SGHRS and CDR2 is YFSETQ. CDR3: CASSLAGDTDTQYF. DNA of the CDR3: TGCGCCAGCAGCTTGGCGGGGGACACAGATACGCAGTATTTT. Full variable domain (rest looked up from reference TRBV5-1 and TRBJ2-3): KAGVTQTPRYLIKTRGQQVTLSCSPISGHRSVSWYQQTPGQGLQFLFEYFSETQRNKGNFPGRFSGRQFSNSRSEMNVSTLELGDSALYLCASSLAGDTDTQYFGPGTRLTVL.

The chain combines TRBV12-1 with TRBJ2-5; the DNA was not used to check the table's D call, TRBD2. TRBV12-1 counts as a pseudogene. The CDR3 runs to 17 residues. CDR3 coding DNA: TGTGCCAGCAGCCAAGAGGCTAGCGGGAGGGCAAGGGAGACCCAGTACTTC. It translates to CASSQEASGRARETQYF.